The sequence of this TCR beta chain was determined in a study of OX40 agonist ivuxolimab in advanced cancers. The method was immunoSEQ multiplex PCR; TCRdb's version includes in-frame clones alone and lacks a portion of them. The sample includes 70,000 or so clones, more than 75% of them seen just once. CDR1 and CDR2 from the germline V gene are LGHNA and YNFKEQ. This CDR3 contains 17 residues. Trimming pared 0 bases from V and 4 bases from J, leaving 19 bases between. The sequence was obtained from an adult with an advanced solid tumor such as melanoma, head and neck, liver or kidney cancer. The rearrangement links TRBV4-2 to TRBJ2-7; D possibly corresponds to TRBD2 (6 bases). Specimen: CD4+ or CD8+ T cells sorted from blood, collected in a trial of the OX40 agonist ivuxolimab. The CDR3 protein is CASSQDPLGRDPYEQYF. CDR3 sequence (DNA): TGTGCCAGCAGCCAAGATCCCCTGGGGCGGGACCCATACGAGCAGTACTTC.